This section outlines one T cell receptor beta chain sequence together with its context. This specimen comes from a study of CD8+ T cells in alopecia areata. Study details: Treatment ran 6 to 18 months, with 6 months of follow-up afterward.

CDR3 length equals 14 residues. Germline V CDR1 and CDR2: SGHTA, FQGNSA. V was shortened by 4 bases and J by 0 bases, with 9 bases between the two germline ends. Specified treatment: oral pan-JAK inhibitor, 5-10 mg twice daily. Sequencing templates came from extracted RNA that was reverse transcribed into cDNA. The assay was immunoSEQ multiplex PCR, and TCRdb's table has in-frame clones only and misses some. Here the sample spans about 270,000 clones, roughly 60% being singletons. The chain couples TRBV7-2 to TRBJ1-1, with D possibly being TRBD1 (6 bases). This TCR came from a human donor with alopecia areata. Sample: CD4+ T cells sorted from blood, taken between weeks 51 and 54, from a patient treated with tofacitinib. In nucleotides, the CDR3 is TGTGCCAGCAGCTCGGGACATTTGAACACTGAAGCTTTCTTT. It is translated as CASSSGHLNTEAFF.